Listed below are T cell receptor beta chains from one sample, sequenced in a study of T cell responses to AZD1222 COVID-19 vaccine. Produced via immunoSEQ multiplex PCR; TCRdb's table is partial and in-frame only. The sample includes some 100,000 clones, roughly 89% of them seen just once. Here the sequenced sample was peripheral blood, taken on day 0 of AZD1222 vaccination. The receptor set was obtained from an adult in good health. CDR3s include the opening cysteine and the closing phenylalanine or tryptophan. The order of the fields is V gene, CDR3 protein.

TRBV6-5 CASRGQIGNTIYF
TRBV6-2/TRBV6-3 CASSSRPTDTQYF
TRBV7-8 CASSFRTGEDTQYF
TRBV19 CATKPQGANYGYTF
TRBV10-3 CAISEGGNTEAFF
TRBV7-2 CASRFGAGSYNEQFF
TRBV19 CASSIRQHGTNNEQFF
TRBV5-6 CASSLLANTGELFF
TRBV18 CASSQDRGSEKLFF
TRBV6-5 CASAFSTGGGEKLFF
TRBV6-5 CASGTGGYGYTF
TRBV7-8 CASSPRDRTGGYTF
TRBV7-9 CASSLAGAMGEAFF
TRBV30 CAWSGQGGRRNTEAFF
TRBV7-9 CASSLARGAALSTEAFF
TRBV18 CASSPDRSRTQPQHF
TRBV6-4 CASRPTSGDSSGELFF
TRBV7-2 CASSLGGGLYNEQFF
TRBV1 CTSSHGERGPWDTQYF
TRBV6-1 CASSEGYEQYF